Listed here is a single T cell receptor (beta chain). This specimen belongs to a study of blood T cell repertoires in COVID-19. Sequenced by immunoSEQ multiplex PCR; TCRdb stores in-frame clones only, minus some. This table holds 120,000 or so clones, around 87% found once. The ends were cut back, 6 bases at V and 1 base at J, with 12 bases in the middle. Germline CDR1 and CDR2: MNHEY and SVGAGI. The CDR3 runs to 14 residues. This chain connects TRBV6-5 to TRBJ2-5; D unresolved. This receptor was obtained from an older woman with acute or convalescent COVID-19. The sample was peripheral blood. The CDR3 reads CASRNPRVQETQYF. The CDR3 DNA reads as TGTGCCAGCAGAAATCCCCGGGTCCAAGAGACCCAGTACTTC.